The clone carrying this TCR beta chain was recorded a few times. For TCR beta, libraries came from iRepertoire HTBI primers and Arm-PCR of CDR3 regions. TCRdb reprocessed the multiplex PCR reads with MiXCR, giving one entry per CDR3 protein. The profile shows around 450,000 distinct CDR3 sequences, 15% of them singletons. In germline, CDR1 is MNHEY, CDR2 SMNVEV (reference sequence). The CDR3 extends over 15 amino acids. Trimming cost V 4 bases and J 7 bases; bases outside gene matches: 5. Time point described: newly diagnosed GD, antithyroid drugs for less than 3 months. RNA isolated from PBMCs was used to make the TCR library. This sample is drawn from a study of regulatory T cells in long-lasting Graves disease. This sample also belongs to another study, concerning T cells in Graves' hyperthyroidism and ophthalmopathy.

The receptor comes from a woman aged 40 to 50 with Graves disease. The sequences come from peripheral blood mononuclear cells (PBMCs), collected at new diagnosis, from a patient treated with antithyroid drugs. This chain connects TRBV27 to TRBJ1-5, with 12 positions matching TRBD1. CDR3 residues: CASSSGTGGQQPQHF. CDR3 bases: TGTGCCAGCAGTTCCGGGACAGGGGGCCAGCAGCCCCAGCATTTT.